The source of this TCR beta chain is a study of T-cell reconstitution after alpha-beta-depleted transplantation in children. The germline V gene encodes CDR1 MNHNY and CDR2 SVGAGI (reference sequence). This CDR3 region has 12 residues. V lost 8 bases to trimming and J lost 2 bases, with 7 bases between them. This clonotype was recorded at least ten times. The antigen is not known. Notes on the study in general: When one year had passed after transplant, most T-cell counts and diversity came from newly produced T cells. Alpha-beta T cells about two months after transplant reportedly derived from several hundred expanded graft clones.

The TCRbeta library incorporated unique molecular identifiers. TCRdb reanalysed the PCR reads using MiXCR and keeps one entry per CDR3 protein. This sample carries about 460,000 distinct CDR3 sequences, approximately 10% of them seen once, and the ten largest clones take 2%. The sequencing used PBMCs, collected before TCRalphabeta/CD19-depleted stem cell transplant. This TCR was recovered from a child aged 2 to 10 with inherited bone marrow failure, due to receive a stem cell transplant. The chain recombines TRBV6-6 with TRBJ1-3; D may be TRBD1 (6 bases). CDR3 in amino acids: CASRTAGNTIYF. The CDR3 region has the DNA TGTGCCAGCCGGACAGCTGGAAACACCATATATTTT.